Listed below are T cell receptor beta chains from one sample, sequenced in a study of memory CD4+ T cells and cytomegalovirus serostatus. Data came from immunoSEQ multiplex PCR; TCRdb stores just in-frame clones and leaves some out. The data show 40,000 to 45,000 clones, with 76% seen just once and 1.5% to 2.5% held by the top ten. Sequenced sample: memory CD4+ T cells from blood. The receptors derive from an adult in good health and CMV-seronegative. The CDR3 runs from the conserved cysteine through the conserved F or W. The D gene is left open where the match is weak. The size of a clone is reported for some rows only, either as once, few or many, or as a class for expanded clones.

CDR3aa | CDR3nt | j_gene | v_gene | abundance | d_gene
CASSLVAGRQSYTF | TGTGCCAGCAGTTTAGTGGCAGGGAGACAGAGCTACACCTTC | TRBJ1-2 | TRBV28 | NA | NA
CASSYAGQGAGETQYF | TGTGCCAGCAGTTACGCGGGACAGGGGGCTGGAGAGACCCAGTACTTC | TRBJ2-5 | TRBV6-6 | NA | TRBD1
CASSPGNNQPQHF | TGTGCCAGCTCACCAGGGAACAATCAGCCCCAGCATTTT | TRBJ1-5 | TRBV18 | NA | NA
CASSADLAGYNEQFF | TGTGCCAGCAGCGCCGACCTAGCGGGTTACAATGAGCAGTTCTTC | TRBJ2-1 | TRBV7-2 | NA | TRBD2
CATKRGDDGQYF | TGTGCCACCAAACGGGGCGACGATGGGCAGTACTTC | TRBJ2-7 | TRBV10-3 | NA | NA
CASSMGRNQPQHF | TGTGCCAGTAGTATGGGGAGGAATCAGCCCCAGCATTTT | TRBJ1-5 | TRBV19 | NA | NA
CASSPGLAGGWETQYF | TGCGCCAGCAGCCCTGGACTAGCGGGAGGTTGGGAGACCCAGTACTTC | TRBJ2-5 | TRBV5-1 | NA | TRBD2
CASSFYSGNQETQYF | TGCGCCAGCAGCTTTTATTCCGGGAACCAAGAGACCCAGTACTTC | TRBJ2-5 | TRBV5-1 | NA | NA
CASSSERGYTF | TGTGCCAGCAGCTCCGAGCGGGGCTACACCTTC | TRBJ1-2 | TRBV11-2 | NA | NA
CASSQEASAAGNTIYF | TGTGCCAGCAGCCAAGAAGCGAGCGCTGCCGGAAACACCATATATTTT | TRBJ1-3 | TRBV4-2 | few | NA
CASSSNQGNQVLYGGYTF | TGTGCCAGCAGCTCCAACCAGGGGAATCAGGTGCTCTATGGGGGCTACACCTTC | TRBJ1-2 | TRBV9 | NA | NA
CASSLDSMTYGYTF | TGTGCCAGCAGCTTAGACTCCATGACCTATGGCTACACCTTC | TRBJ1-2 | TRBV7-9 | NA | NA
CASSPTAFGEQFF | TGTGCCAGCAGTCCGACTGCTTTCGGTGAGCAGTTCTTC | TRBJ2-1 | TRBV7-3 | few | NA
CSSYTDTQYF | TGCAGCTCTTACACAGATACGCAGTATTTT | TRBJ2-3 | TRBV29-1 | once | NA
CASSLEATPGIEQYF | TGTGCCAGCAGCTTGGAAGCGACCCCCGGGATCGAGCAGTACTTC | TRBJ2-7 | TRBV5-4 | NA | NA
CAIIPSWGAGNTEAFF | TGTGCCATCATACCTTCGTGGGGAGCCGGGAACACTGAAGCTTTCTTT | TRBJ1-1 | TRBV10-3 | NA | NA
CASSLERGPHSPLHF | TGCGCCAGCAGCTTGGAACGGGGGCCGCATTCACCCCTCCACTTT | TRBJ1-6 | TRBV5-1 | NA | NA
CASSLDTQETQYF | TGCGCCAGCAGCTTGGACACCCAAGAGACCCAGTACTTC | TRBJ2-5 | TRBV5-1 | NA | NA
CASSLTGTTLQETQYF | TGTGCCAGCAGCCTGACCGGGACTACCCTACAAGAGACCCAGTACTTC | TRBJ2-5 | TRBV5-6 | NA | TRBD2
CASSTQGAGNTIYF | TGTGCCAGCAGCACCCAGGGTGCTGGAAACACCATATATTTT | TRBJ1-3 | TRBV7-2 | few | NA
CASSLLGQGAEKLFF | TGTGCCAGCAGTTTATTGGGACAGGGTGCCGAAAAACTGTTTTTT | TRBJ1-4 | TRBV28 | NA | TRBD1
CASSYSGRNTEAFF | TGTGCCAGCAGTTACTCAGGCAGGAACACTGAAGCTTTCTTT | TRBJ1-1 | TRBV6-5 | NA | NA
CASSPDRAGGYTF | TGTGCCAGCAGCCCAGACAGGGCGGGCGGCTACACCTTC | TRBJ1-2 | TRBV14 | few | TRBD1
CASSQDSLYTGELFF | TGTGCCAGCAGCCAAGACTCCTTGTACACCGGGGAGCTGTTTTTT | TRBJ2-2 | TRBV4-2 | NA | NA
CASSLGGNYNEQFF | TGTGCCAGCAGCTTAGGGGGTAACTACAATGAGCAGTTCTTC | TRBJ2-1 | TRBV7-3 | NA | NA